A single sample is the source of the 24 T cell receptor beta chains below, sequenced in a study of immune evolution from preneoplasia to lung adenocarcinoma. TCRdb's copy holds only in-frame clones and misses some; the assay was immunoSEQ multiplex PCR. In the table there are about 8,000 clones, roughly 82% of which are singletons. The material sequenced was FFPE minimally invasive lung adenocarcinoma tissue. The receptors stem from a person in their 70s with lung adenocarcinoma.

The gene calls are TRBV30 and TRBJ1-3, with D possibly being TRBD1 (6 bases). The CDR3 has 16 amino acids. Germline V lookup: CDR1 GTSNPN, CDR2 SVGIG (reference sequence). The V end was cut by 0 bases, the J end by 4 bases, with 16 bases between. CDR3 DNA: TGTGCCTGGAGTGTACGGACAGTGCTAGGCGGAAACACCATATATTTT. Its protein is CAWSVRTVLGGNTIYF.

The genes are TRBV6-5 and TRBJ2-7, with D possibly matching TRBD1 (6 bases). Between the trimmed V and J ends, which lost 7 bases and 6 bases, there was a span of 16 bases. CDR1 is MNHEY, CDR2 SVGAGI, per germline. CDR3 length: 13 residues. The CDR3 loop reads CASTPLTGREQYF. DNA for the CDR3: TGTGCCAGCACCCCCCTGACAGGTCGCGAGCAGTACTTC.

This chain joins TRBV5-1 and TRBJ2-4; D is perhaps TRBD1 (6 bases). With 1 base removed from V and 5 bases from J, the gap between germline ends came to 13 bases. Germline values: CDR1 SGHRS, CDR2 YFSETQ. The CDR3 spans 15 residues. In DNA form, the CDR3 reads TGCGCCAGCAGCTTGACGGACAGAACTCAAAACATTCAGTACTTC. It translates to CASSLTDRTQNIQYF.

This clone was observed a few times. V is TRBV2 and J is TRBJ1-2; TRBD1 might be the D (6 bases). In germline, CDR1 is SNHLY, CDR2 FYNNEI. This CDR3 is built from 14 residues. Trimming cost V 2 bases and J 2 bases, with 9 bases left between them. CDR3 DNA sequence: TGTGCCAGCAGTGAACAGGGGTACAACTATGGCTACACCTTC. It encodes CASSEQGYNYGYTF.

The V gene is TRBV5-1, the J gene TRBJ2-3; no clear D gene. Germline values: CDR1 SGHRS, CDR2 YFSETQ. CDR3 length equals 14 residues. Trimming cost V 3 bases and J 0 bases, with 8 bases left between them. The CDR3 DNA follows: TGCGCCAGCAGCTCCCAGACTAGCACAGATACGCAGTATTTT. Translation: CASSSQTSTDTQYF.

The chain has TRBV28 and TRBJ1-4; D may be TRBD1 (5 bases). In germline, CDR1 is MDHEN, CDR2 SYDVKM. This CDR3 is built from 13 residues. The V end was cut by 8 bases, the J end by 10 bases, with 17 bases between. CDR3 residues: CASLPWQGRKLFF. The CDR3 DNA reads TGTGCCAGCCTACCTTGGCAGGGACGAAAACTGTTTTTT.

The CDR3 is CASSRTSGTDTQYF. The CDR3 DNA is TGTGCCAGCAGCCGGACTAGCGGAACAGATACGCAGTATTTT. The chain recombines TRBV5-4 with TRBJ2-3, with 10 bases fitting TRBD2. The CDR3 spans 14 residues. V shed 4 bases, J shed 3 bases, and the junction held 2 bases outside the gene matches. Germline V lookup: CDR1 SGHNT, CDR2 YYREEE (reference sequence). Combining the CDR3 with reference TRBV5-4 and TRBJ2-3 gives the whole variable domain ETGVTQSPTHLIKTRGQQVTLRCSSQSGHNTVSWYQQALGQGPQFIFQYYREEENGRGNFPPRFSGLQFPNYSSELNVNALELDDSALYLCASSRTSGTDTQYFGPGTRLTVL.

The chain combines TRBV9 with TRBJ1-6; maybe TRBD1 (6 bases). Germline assignment: CDR1 SGDLS and CDR2 YYNGEE. The CDR3 contains 15 residues. Deletions cut 3 bases from V and 1 base from J, with 8 bases between. This chain's CDR3 is CASSDRESYNSPLHF. In DNA form, the CDR3 reads TGTGCCAGCAGCGACAGGGAATCCTATAATTCACCCCTCCACTTT.

The chain is built from TRBV19 and TRBJ2-1; TRBD1 or TRBD2 may be the D gene (5 bases each). Germline V CDR1 and CDR2: LNHDA, SQIVND (reference sequence). Trimming left V 5 bases short and J 10 bases short, with 9 bases between. The length of the CDR3 is 11 residues. The CDR3 loop is CASSRGAEQFF. The DNA of the CDR3 is TGTGCCAGTAGTCGGGGCGCCGAGCAGTTCTTC.

The chain carries TRBV6-1 and TRBJ2-3; a weak D match, TRBD1 (6 bases). The length of the CDR3 is 14 residues. Trimming left V 6 bases short and J 2 bases short, with 12 bases between. CDR1 and CDR2 from the germline V gene are MNHNS and SASEGT. The CDR3 loop is CASSLTGYTDTQYF. DNA for the CDR3: TGTGCCAGCAGCCTCACAGGGTACACAGATACGCAGTATTTT.

The V and J genes are TRBV5-6 and TRBJ1-6; the D gene is possibly TRBD1 (6 bases). There are 14 residues in the CDR3. V shed 0 bases and J shed 7 bases, with 8 bases lying between them. Germline V CDR1 and CDR2: SGHDT, YYEEEE. In DNA, the CDR3 is TGTGCCAGCAGCTTGGGACAGGAGAATTCACCCCTCCACTTT. Translation: CASSLGQENSPLHF.

The gene calls are TRBV23-1 and TRBJ1-5; 10 bases map to TRBD1. TRBV23-1 is annotated as an ORF whose role is uncertain. Losses at the gene ends were 4 bases for V and 5 bases for J; bases not matched to a gene: 5. There are 15 residues in the CDR3. As DNA, the CDR3 is TGCGCCAGCAGTCCCCCGGGACAGGGGTATCAGCCCCAGCATTTT. It translates to CASSPPGQGYQPQHF.

Only a few counts were recorded for this clone. The chain has TRBV6-5 and TRBJ1-5; 7 positions match TRBD1. This CDR3 is 14 amino acids long. The ends lost 6 bases at V and 2 bases at J; junction bases unmatched: 4. Germline CDR1 reads MNHEY; CDR2 reads SVGAGI. In DNA form, the CDR3 reads TGTGCCAGCAGAAAGACAGGGCGCAATCAGCCCCAGCATTTT. Translating it yields CASRKTGRNQPQHF.

The chain combines TRBV9 with TRBJ1-1; D is perhaps TRBD1 (5 bases). V gave up 7 bases and J gave up 4 bases, with 17 bases separating them. This CDR3 contains 14 residues. CDR1 and CDR2 from the germline V gene are SGDLS and YYNGEE. The CDR3 nucleotides are TGTGCCAGCGCCGCCGGGACCCAGAGCACTGAAGCTTTCTTT. Translation: CASAAGTQSTEAFF.

The rearrangement links TRBV30 to TRBJ2-5, with D maybe TRBD2 (6 bases). The V end was cut by 5 bases, the J end by 4 bases, with 14 bases between. The length of the CDR3 is 13 residues. Germline CDR1 GTSNPN, CDR2 SVGIG (reference sequence). The DNA of the CDR3 is TGTGCCTGGGCCGGTGTAGCGGCAGAGACCCAGTACTTC. This sequence encodes CAWAGVAAETQYF.

V is TRBV7-9 and J is TRBJ1-1, with 7 bases identical to TRBD1. The V gene's germline CDR1 is SEHNR and CDR2 FQNEAQ (reference sequence). The CDR3 contains 14 residues. The V segment lost 5 bases and the J segment 1 base; nucleotides outside the gene matches: 4. The CDR3 protein is CASSPDRSNTEAFF. The DNA for the CDR3 is TGTGCCAGCAGCCCGGACAGGTCGAACACTGAAGCTTTCTTT.

V and J are TRBV9 and TRBJ2-2; TRBD2 agrees at 7 bases. Germline V gene lookup returns CDR1 SGDLS and CDR2 YYNGEE. The CDR3 runs to 14 residues. Unmatched junction bases numbered 3, after V lost 6 bases and J lost 1 base. This CDR3 is CASTPGGNTGELFF. CDR3 DNA sequence: TGTGCCAGCACCCCGGGGGGGAACACCGGGGAGCTGTTTTTT. Drawing the rest from reference TRBV9 and TRBJ2-2, the complete variable domain is DSGVTQTPKHLITATGQRVTLRCSPRSGDLSVYWYQQSLDQGLQFLIQYYNGEERAKGNILERFSAQQFPDLHSELNLSSLELGDSALYFCASTPGGNTGELFFGEGSRLTVL.

The chain employs TRBV9 and TRBJ1-1; D is unclear. CDR3 length equals 13 residues. V was trimmed by 1 base and J by 1 base, leaving 5 bases between them. CDR1 and CDR2 (germline): SGDLS, YYNGEE. The CDR3 loop is CASSVKGNTEAFF. The CDR3 DNA reads TGTGCCAGCAGCGTAAAGGGGAACACTGAAGCTTTCTTT.

This rearrangement joins TRBV7-3 to TRBJ2-2; no firm D call. V lost 5 bases, J lost 5 bases, and 6 bases lay in between. CDR1 and CDR2 (germline): SGHTA, FQGTGA. There are 12 residues in the CDR3. The CDR3 coding sequence is TGTGCCAGCAGCCCCAGAACCGGGGAGCTGTTTTTT. It translates to CASSPRTGELFF.

This clone was seen only once. The rearrangement uses TRBV2 and TRBJ2-3, with D perhaps TRBD2 (5 bases). V was clipped by 7 bases and J by 0 bases, with 11 bases between them. The CDR3 length is 14 residues. Germline assignment: CDR1 SNHLY and CDR2 FYNNEI. Written as DNA, the CDR3 is TGTGCCAGCAAAAGGACTTTTAGCACAGATACGCAGTATTTT. Translation gives CASKRTFSTDTQYF.

This clone occurred once. The chain recombines TRBV7-9 with TRBJ1-2; perhaps TRBD1 as D (5 bases). Trimming shortened V by 5 bases and J by 2 bases, and 12 bases separated the two germline ends. The CDR3 runs 14 residues. Germline assignment: CDR1 SEHNR and CDR2 FQNEAQ (reference sequence). CDR3 in DNA: TGTGCCAGCAGCCGGGGAGGGGTGAACTATGGCTACACCTTC. Amino acids: CASSRGGVNYGYTF.

This chain connects TRBV19 to TRBJ2-7; D is possibly TRBD1 or TRBD2 (5 bases each). From germline, CDR1 is LNHDA and CDR2 SQIVND (reference sequence). The CDR3 has 16 residues. The V and J ends lost 4 bases and 2 bases respectively, with 18 bases between them. CDR3 DNA sequence: TGTGCCAGTAGTAAGGGAAGGGCCGAGGGGACCTACGAGCAGTACTTC. Translated: CASSKGRAEGTYEQYF.

V and J are TRBV5-1 and TRBJ2-5, with a tentative D call TRBD2 (5 bases). The CDR3 covers 12 residues. The V and J ends lost 5 bases and 1 base respectively, with 6 bases between them. Germline assignment: CDR1 SGHRS and CDR2 YFSETQ. CDR3 protein: CASSAGQETQYF. In DNA form, the CDR3 reads TGCGCCAGCAGTGCGGGCCAAGAGACCCAGTACTTC.

The genes are TRBV9 and TRBJ2-2; 9 positions agree with TRBD1. The trim removed 7 bases at V and 4 bases at J, leaving 5 bases unmatched. Germline CDR1 and CDR2: SGDLS and YYNGEE. This CDR3 comprises 14 residues. CDR3 loop: CASGRQGVTGELFF. The CDR3 DNA reads as TGTGCCAGCGGGAGACAGGGGGTCACCGGGGAGCTGTTTTTT.